The rows below give T cell receptor beta chains drawn from one sample of a study of Ad26.COV2.S vaccination and SARS-CoV-2 variants. Produced via immunoSEQ multiplex PCR; TCRdb's table is partial and in-frame only. The top ten hold roughly 12% of the sample, which has approximately 480,000 clones, around nine tenths seen once. The sample in question was peripheral blood, obtained in a trial of Ad26.COV2.S vaccine versus placebo. Receptor source: a person aged 18 to 65 who received the Ad26.COV2.S COVID-19 vaccine or a placebo. CDR3s include the opening cysteine and the closing phenylalanine or tryptophan. D genes are given only for firm matches. Only part of the rows carry a size: once, few, many, or a class if the clone is expanded.

v_gene: TRBV4-3; d_gene: TRBD1; abundance: -; j_gene: TRBJ2-3; CDR3aa: CASSQDHRQGADTQYF; CDR3nt: TGCGCCAGCAGCCAAGATCACCGACAGGGCGCAGATACGCAGTATTTT
v_gene: TRBV28; d_gene: TRBD2; abundance: -; j_gene: TRBJ2-7; CDR3aa: CASSLLGSGSSYEQYF; CDR3nt: TGTGCCAGCAGTTTATTAGGTAGCGGGAGCTCCTACGAGCAGTACTTC
v_gene: TRBV7-2; d_gene: -; abundance: -; j_gene: TRBJ2-5; CDR3aa: CASAKPGPQETQYF; CDR3nt: TGTGCCAGCGCGAAACCGGGGCCGCAAGAGACCCAGTACTTC
v_gene: TRBV11-3; d_gene: TRBD2; abundance: -; j_gene: TRBJ2-1; CDR3aa: CASSLRSTLAGGPGGEQFF; CDR3nt: TGTGCCAGCAGCTTACGGTCGACCTTAGCGGGAGGGCCGGGGGGTGAGCAGTTCTTC
v_gene: TRBV28; d_gene: -; abundance: once; j_gene: TRBJ2-7; CDR3aa: CASRGDRYYEQYF; CDR3nt: TGTGCCAGCAGGGGAGACAGGTACTACGAGCAGTACTTC
v_gene: TRBV5-6; d_gene: -; abundance: -; j_gene: TRBJ1-4; CDR3aa: CASSLQGTPEKLFF; CDR3nt: TGTGCCAGCAGCTTGCAGGGGACTCCGGAAAAACTGTTTTTT
v_gene: TRBV5-6; d_gene: -; abundance: -; j_gene: TRBJ2-1; CDR3aa: CASSHVGDSSYNEQFF; CDR3nt: TGTGCCAGCAGCCACGTGGGGGATAGCTCCTACAATGAGCAGTTCTTC
v_gene: TRBV19; d_gene: -; abundance: once; j_gene: TRBJ2-2; CDR3aa: CASSMSRLTGELFF; CDR3nt: TGTGCCAGTAGTATGAGCCGACTCACCGGGGAGCTGTTTTTT
v_gene: TRBV6-5; d_gene: -; abundance: -; j_gene: TRBJ1-2; CDR3aa: CASSAGVGGAGYTF; CDR3nt: TGTGCCAGCAGCGCAGGGGTAGGAGGCGCGGGCTACACCTTC
v_gene: TRBV6-1; d_gene: TRBD2; abundance: -; j_gene: TRBJ2-3; CDR3aa: CASSEGQLAIYTDTQYF; CDR3nt: TGTGCCAGCAGTGAAGGTCAACTAGCGATCTACACAGATACGCAGTATTTT
v_gene: TRBV5-5; d_gene: -; abundance: -; j_gene: TRBJ2-3; CDR3aa: CASSLVWGSDTQYF; CDR3nt: TGTGCCAGCAGCTTGGTATGGGGTTCGGATACGCAGTATTTT
v_gene: TRBV5-6; d_gene: TRBD1; abundance: -; j_gene: TRBJ1-5; CDR3aa: CASSPPTGQPQHF; CDR3nt: TGTGCCAGCAGCCCGCCGACAGGGCAGCCCCAGCATTTT
v_gene: TRBV28; d_gene: TRBD1; abundance: few; j_gene: TRBJ1-5; CDR3aa: CASSNPPGGVQPQHF; CDR3nt: TGTGCCAGCAGTAACCCTCCAGGGGGCGTTCAGCCCCAGCATTTT
v_gene: TRBV20-1; d_gene: -; abundance: -; j_gene: TRBJ1-1; CDR3aa: CSATSIYGAFF; CDR3nt: TGCAGTGCCACATCCATTTATGGAGCTTTCTTT
v_gene: TRBV28; d_gene: -; abundance: -; j_gene: TRBJ1-2; CDR3aa: CASSLSGVGGYTF; CDR3nt: TGTGCCAGCAGTTTGTCGGGGGTGGGTGGCTACACCTTC
v_gene: TRBV19; d_gene: -; abundance: -; j_gene: TRBJ2-2; CDR3aa: CASSHRTQTGNTGELFF; CDR3nt: TGTGCCAGTAGTCACCGAACCCAGACAGGCAACACCGGGGAGCTGTTTTTT
v_gene: TRBV6-5; d_gene: TRBD1; abundance: -; j_gene: TRBJ1-5; CDR3aa: CASSSGTGVGNQPQHF; CDR3nt: TGTGCCAGCAGTTCCGGGACAGGGGTGGGCAATCAGCCCCAGCATTTT
v_gene: TRBV12-3/TRBV12-4; d_gene: -; abundance: -; j_gene: TRBJ1-1; CDR3aa: CASTPKGSREAFF; CDR3nt: TGTGCCAGCACCCCTAAGGGGAGCCGTGAAGCTTTCTTT
v_gene: TRBV14; d_gene: TRBD2; abundance: -; j_gene: TRBJ2-7; CDR3aa: CASSQDGGTSGRVAYEQYF; CDR3nt: TGTGCCAGCAGCCAAGATGGGGGGACTAGCGGGAGGGTTGCCTACGAGCAGTACTTC
v_gene: TRBV11-2; d_gene: -; abundance: -; j_gene: TRBJ2-3; CDR3aa: CASSDTVWSTDTQYF; CDR3nt: TGTGCCAGCAGCGACACCGTCTGGAGCACAGATACGCAGTATTTT
v_gene: TRBV28; d_gene: -; abundance: once; j_gene: TRBJ2-3; CDR3aa: CASTRDSTDTQYF; CDR3nt: TGTGCCAGCACTAGGGACTCCACAGATACGCAGTATTTT
v_gene: TRBV3-1/TRBV3-2; d_gene: TRBD1; abundance: few; j_gene: TRBJ1-3; CDR3aa: CASSQERTGKGIISTIYF; CDR3nt: TGTGCCAGCAGCCAAGAAAGGACAGGGAAAGGAATAATAAGCACCATATATTTT
v_gene: TRBV7-2; d_gene: -; abundance: -; j_gene: TRBJ2-5; CDR3aa: CASSLTFLETQYF; CDR3nt: TGTGCCAGCAGCTTAACTTTCCTAGAGACCCAGTACTTC
v_gene: TRBV2; d_gene: -; abundance: -; j_gene: TRBJ1-1; CDR3aa: CASSDPPNTEAFF; CDR3nt: TGTGCCAGCAGTGACCCCCCGAACACTGAAGCTTTCTTT
v_gene: TRBV28; d_gene: TRBD1; abundance: few; j_gene: TRBJ1-1; CDR3aa: CASSDTGVTFRSTEAFF; CDR3nt: TGTGCCAGCAGTGATACAGGGGTGACGTTTCGTAGCACTGAAGCTTTCTTT
v_gene: TRBV7-3; d_gene: -; abundance: -; j_gene: TRBJ2-2; CDR3aa: CASRTRRDTGELFF; CDR3nt: TGTGCCAGCAGAACCCGGCGAGACACCGGGGAGCTGTTTTTT
v_gene: TRBV12-3/TRBV12-4; d_gene: -; abundance: -; j_gene: TRBJ1-1; CDR3aa: CASKTGTNTEAFF; CDR3nt: TGTGCCAGCAAGACAGGCACGAACACTGAAGCTTTCTTT
v_gene: TRBV7-3; d_gene: -; abundance: -; j_gene: TRBJ2-3; CDR3aa: CASSLFVTSTDTQYF; CDR3nt: TGTGCCAGCAGCTTATTCGTCACTAGCACAGATACGCAGTATTTT
v_gene: TRBV2; d_gene: TRBD2; abundance: -; j_gene: TRBJ2-7; CDR3aa: CASRRGAETPYEQYF; CDR3nt: TGTGCCAGCAGGCGGGGGGCGGAGACACCCTACGAGCAGTACTTC